A single sample is the source of the 10 T cell receptor beta chains below, sequenced in a study of blood T cell repertoires in COVID-19. The repertoire was sequenced with immunoSEQ multiplex PCR; TCRdb's copy has only in-frame clones and lacks some. The sample records almost 250,000 clones, more than 75% being singletons. The sample comprised PBMCs or T cells enriched from blood (not recorded which). The receptors stem from a woman in her fifties or sixties who had recovered from COVID-19.

This CDR3 reads CASSLHRGGLNYGYTF. The CDR3, as DNA: TGTGCCAGCAGTCTCCATAGGGGGGGCCTTAACTATGGCTACACCTTC. The rearrangement links TRBV28 to TRBJ1-2, with D perhaps matching TRBD1 (6 bases). This CDR3 comprises 16 residues. The V gene's germline CDR1 is MDHEN and CDR2 SYDVKM. The ends were cut back, 5 bases at V and 1 base at J, with 17 bases in the middle.

This chain connects TRBV28 to TRBJ2-7; maybe TRBD1 (6 bases). Germline V gene data show CDR1 as MDHEN and CDR2 as SYDVKM. V was cut by 7 bases and J by 2 bases, with 9 bases left in between. This CDR3 spans 12 amino acids. DNA of the CDR3: TGTGCCAGCACTGGACAGCCCTACGAGCAGTACTTC. The encoded protein is CASTGQPYEQYF.

The rearrangement links TRBV5-1 to TRBJ1-6; a weak D match, TRBD1 (6 bases). CDR1 and CDR2 (germline): SGHRS, YFSETQ. Between the trimmed V and J ends, which lost 0 bases and 10 bases, there was a span of 17 bases. CDR3 length: 16 amino acids. CDR3 sequence (DNA): TGCGCCAGCAGCTTGGTAGGGGGAAGAATGTGGTCACCCCTCCACTTT. This gives the protein CASSLVGGRMWSPLHF.

This chain joins TRBV4-1 and TRBJ2-1; TRBD1 matches at 8 bases. Germline CDR1 reads MGHRA; CDR2 reads YSYEKL. The CDR3 length is 16 residues. V shed 1 base and J 8 bases; nucleotides not matched to a gene: 10. The CDR3 is CASSQVFTGGDDEQFF. As DNA, the CDR3 is TGCGCCAGCAGCCAAGTTTTCACAGGGGGTGACGATGAGCAGTTCTTC.

This clone was seen once. The chain recombines TRBV5-1 with TRBJ1-3; unclear D gene. The CDR3 has 15 amino acids. CDR1 is SGHRS and CDR2 is YFSETQ in the germline V gene. V shed 0 bases and J shed 7 bases, with 14 bases lying between them. CDR3 sequence reads: CASSLDLNSGNTIYF. The CDR3 DNA reads TGCGCCAGCAGCTTGGACTTAAACTCGGGGAACACCATATATTTT.

This rearrangement joins TRBV10-3 to TRBJ2-5; TRBD2 aligns across 8 bases. Germline assignment: CDR1 ENHRY and CDR2 SYGVKD. J was trimmed by 2 bases and V by 6 bases; bases with no gene match: 5. The CDR3 has 14 amino acids. CDR3 loop: CAISRIAGQETQYF. The CDR3 nucleotides read TGTGCCATCAGCCGAATAGCGGGGCAAGAGACCCAGTACTTC.

The chain combines TRBV2 with TRBJ2-3; D ambiguous. V gave up 5 bases and J gave up 6 bases, with 12 bases separating them. This CDR3 contains 13 residues. The V gene's germline CDR1 is SNHLY and CDR2 FYNNEI. The CDR3 DNA reads as TGTGCCAGCAGTTCGTTTTTAGCTGATACGCAGTATTTT. Its protein is CASSSFLADTQYF.

This clone appeared once. The chain couples TRBV19 to TRBJ2-3; a weak D match, TRBD2 (6 bases). Looked up from germline, CDR1 is LNHDA and CDR2 is SQIVND (reference sequence). This CDR3 has 14 amino acids. The V gene lost 3 bases and the J gene lost 4 bases, with 11 bases spanning the gap. CDR3 sequence (DNA): TGTGCCAGTAGTATCCCAGGAGGGGCAGATACGCAGTATTTT. It yields the protein CASSIPGGADTQYF.

The sample holds one count of this clone. V gene TRBV19 combines with J gene TRBJ2-1, with D perhaps matching TRBD1 (5 bases). Trimming took off 1 base at V and 6 bases at J, with 13 bases between the two ends. Germline V gene sequence: CDR1 LNHDA, CDR2 SQIVND (reference sequence). The CDR3 is 15 amino acids. CDR3 sequence reads: CASSIGKGGANEQFF. CDR3 sequence (DNA): TGTGCCAGTAGTATAGGGAAGGGTGGGGCCAATGAGCAGTTCTTC.

The chain employs TRBV30 and TRBJ1-5; the D is unclear. The CDR3 contains 13 residues. The V gene lost 1 base and the J gene lost 5 bases, with 9 bases spanning the gap. Germline-derived CDR1 and CDR2 are GTSNPN and SVGIG (reference sequence). CDR3 sequence reads: CAWSGGSDQPQHF. In DNA, the CDR3 is TGTGCCTGGAGTGGAGGGAGCGATCAGCCCCAGCATTTT.